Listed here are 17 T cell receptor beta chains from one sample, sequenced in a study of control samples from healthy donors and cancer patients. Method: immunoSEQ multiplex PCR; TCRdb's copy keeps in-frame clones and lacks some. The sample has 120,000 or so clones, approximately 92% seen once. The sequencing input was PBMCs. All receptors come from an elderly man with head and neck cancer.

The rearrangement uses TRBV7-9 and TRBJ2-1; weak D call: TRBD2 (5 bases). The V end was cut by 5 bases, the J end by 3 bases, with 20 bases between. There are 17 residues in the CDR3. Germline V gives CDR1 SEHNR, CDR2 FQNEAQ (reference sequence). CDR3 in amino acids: CASSRLVDSHGYNEQFF. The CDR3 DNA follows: TGTGCCAGCAGCCGACTCGTGGACTCGCACGGCTACAATGAGCAGTTCTTC.

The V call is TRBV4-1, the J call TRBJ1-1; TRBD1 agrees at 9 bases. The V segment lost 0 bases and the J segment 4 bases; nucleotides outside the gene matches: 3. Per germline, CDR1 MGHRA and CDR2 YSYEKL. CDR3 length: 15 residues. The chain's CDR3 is CASSQDGTGTTEAFF. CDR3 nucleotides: TGCGCCAGCAGCCAAGATGGGACAGGGACCACTGAAGCTTTCTTT.

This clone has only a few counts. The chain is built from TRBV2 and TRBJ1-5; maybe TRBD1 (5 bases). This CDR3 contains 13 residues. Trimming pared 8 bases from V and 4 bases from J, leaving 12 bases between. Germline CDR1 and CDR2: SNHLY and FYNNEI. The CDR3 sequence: CASSGDGNQPQHF. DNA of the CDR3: TGTGCCAGCTCCGGGGACGGTAATCAGCCCCAGCATTTT.

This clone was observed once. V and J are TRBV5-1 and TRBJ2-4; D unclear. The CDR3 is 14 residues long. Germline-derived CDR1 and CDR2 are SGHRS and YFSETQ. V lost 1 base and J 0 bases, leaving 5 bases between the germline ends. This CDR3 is CASSLRTAKNIQYF. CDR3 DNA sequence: TGCGCCAGCAGCTTGAGGACAGCCAAAAACATTCAGTACTTC.

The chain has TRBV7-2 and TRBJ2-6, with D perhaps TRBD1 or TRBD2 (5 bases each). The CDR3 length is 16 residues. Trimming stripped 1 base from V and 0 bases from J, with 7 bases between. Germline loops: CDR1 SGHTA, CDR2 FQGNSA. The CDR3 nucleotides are TGTGCCAGCAGCTTAGGGGGGACCTCTGGGGCCAACGTCCTGACTTTC. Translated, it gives CASSLGGTSGANVLTF. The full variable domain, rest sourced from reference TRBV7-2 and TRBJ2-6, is GAGVSQSPSNKVTEKGKDVELRCDPISGHTALYWYRQSLGQGLEFLIYFQGNSAPDKSGLPSDRFSAERTGGSVSTLTIQRTQQEDSAVYLCASSLGGTSGANVLTFGAGSRLTVL.

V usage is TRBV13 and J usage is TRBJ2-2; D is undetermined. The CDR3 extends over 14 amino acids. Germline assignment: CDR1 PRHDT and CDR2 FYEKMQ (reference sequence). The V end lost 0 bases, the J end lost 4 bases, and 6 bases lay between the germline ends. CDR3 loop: CASSLGSTTGELFF. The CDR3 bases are TGTGCCAGCAGCTTAGGCTCCACCACCGGGGAGCTGTTTTTT.

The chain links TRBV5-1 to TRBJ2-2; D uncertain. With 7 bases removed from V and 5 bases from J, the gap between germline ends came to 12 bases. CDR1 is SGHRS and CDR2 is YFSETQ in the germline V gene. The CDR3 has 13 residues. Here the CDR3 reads CASHVDGTGELFF. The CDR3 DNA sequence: TGCGCCAGCCATGTAGACGGGACCGGGGAGCTGTTTTTT.

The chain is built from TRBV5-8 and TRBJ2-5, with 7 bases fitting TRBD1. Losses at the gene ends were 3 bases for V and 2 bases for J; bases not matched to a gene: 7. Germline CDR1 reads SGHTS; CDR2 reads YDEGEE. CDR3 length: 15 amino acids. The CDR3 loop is CASSSRGRGQETQYF. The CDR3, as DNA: TGTGCCAGCAGCTCTAGGGGGCGCGGGCAAGAGACCCAGTACTTC.

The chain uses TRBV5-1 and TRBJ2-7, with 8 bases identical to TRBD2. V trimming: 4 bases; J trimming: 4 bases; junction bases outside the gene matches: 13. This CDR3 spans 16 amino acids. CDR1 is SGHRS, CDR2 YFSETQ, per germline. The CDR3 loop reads CASSLDPAGVGYEQYF. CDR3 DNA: TGCGCCAGCAGCCTTGACCCAGCGGGAGTCGGGTACGAGCAGTACTTC.

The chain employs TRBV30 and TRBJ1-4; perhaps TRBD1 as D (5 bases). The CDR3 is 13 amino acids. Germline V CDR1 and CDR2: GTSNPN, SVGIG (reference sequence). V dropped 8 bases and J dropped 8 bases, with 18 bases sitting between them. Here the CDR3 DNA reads TGTGCCGGGATGAGGGCGGCAGGGGAAAAACTGTTTTTT. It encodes CAGMRAAGEKLFF.

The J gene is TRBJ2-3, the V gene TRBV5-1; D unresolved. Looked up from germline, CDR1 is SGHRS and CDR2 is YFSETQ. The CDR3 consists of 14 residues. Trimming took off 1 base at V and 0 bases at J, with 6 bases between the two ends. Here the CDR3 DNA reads TGCGCCAGCAGCTTGTGGAGTAGCACAGATACGCAGTATTTT. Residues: CASSLWSSTDTQYF. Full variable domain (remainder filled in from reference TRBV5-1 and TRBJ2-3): KAGVTQTPRYLIKTRGQQVTLSCSPISGHRSVSWYQQTPGQGLQFLFEYFSETQRNKGNFPGRFSGRQFSNSRSEMNVSTLELGDSALYLCASSLWSSTDTQYFGPGTRLTVL.

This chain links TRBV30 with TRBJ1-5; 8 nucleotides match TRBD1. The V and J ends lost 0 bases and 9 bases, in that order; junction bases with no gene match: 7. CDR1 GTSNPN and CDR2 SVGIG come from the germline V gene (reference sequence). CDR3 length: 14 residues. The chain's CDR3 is CAWSVQGTGGPQHF. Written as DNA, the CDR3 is TGTGCCTGGAGTGTTCAGGGGACAGGAGGGCCCCAGCATTTT.

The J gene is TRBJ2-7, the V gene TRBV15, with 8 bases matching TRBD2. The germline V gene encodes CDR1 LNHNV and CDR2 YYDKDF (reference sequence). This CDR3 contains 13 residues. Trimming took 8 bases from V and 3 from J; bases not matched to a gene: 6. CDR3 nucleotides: TGTGCCACCGCGGGGGGACTAGGCTACGAGCAGTACTTC. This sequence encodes CATAGGLGYEQYF.

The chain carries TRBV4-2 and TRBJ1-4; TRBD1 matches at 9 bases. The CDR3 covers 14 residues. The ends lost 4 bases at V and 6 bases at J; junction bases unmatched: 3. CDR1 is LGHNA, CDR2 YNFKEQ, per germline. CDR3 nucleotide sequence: TGTGCCAGCAGCCTCCGGGACAGGGATGAAAAACTGTTTTTT. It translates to CASSLRDRDEKLFF.

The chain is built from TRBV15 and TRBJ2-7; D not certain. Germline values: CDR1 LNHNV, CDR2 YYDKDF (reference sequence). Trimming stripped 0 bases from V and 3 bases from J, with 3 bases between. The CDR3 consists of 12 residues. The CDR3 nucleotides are TGTGCCACCAGCAGAGACTTCTACGAGCAGTACTTC. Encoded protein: CATSRDFYEQYF.

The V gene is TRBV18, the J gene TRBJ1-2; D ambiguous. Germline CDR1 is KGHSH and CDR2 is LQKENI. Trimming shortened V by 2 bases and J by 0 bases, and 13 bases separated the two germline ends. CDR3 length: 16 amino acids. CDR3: CASSPVRAGANYGYTF. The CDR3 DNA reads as TGTGCCAGCTCACCAGTGCGGGCAGGAGCTAACTATGGCTACACCTTC. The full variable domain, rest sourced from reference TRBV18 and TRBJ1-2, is NAGVMQNPRHLVRRRGQEARLRCSPMKGHSHVYWYRQLPEEGLKFMVYLQKENIIDESGMPKERFSAEFPKEGPSILRIQQVVRGDSAAYFCASSPVRAGANYGYTFGSGTRLTVV.

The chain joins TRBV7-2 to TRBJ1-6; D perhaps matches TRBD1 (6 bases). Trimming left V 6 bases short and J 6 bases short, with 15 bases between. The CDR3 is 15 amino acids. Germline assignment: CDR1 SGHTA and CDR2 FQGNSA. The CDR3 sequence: CASSPGGPGNSPLHF. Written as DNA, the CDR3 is TGTGCCAGCAGTCCTGGGGGCCCGGGTAATTCACCCCTCCACTTT. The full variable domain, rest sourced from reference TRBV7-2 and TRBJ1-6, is GAGVSQSPSNKVTEKGKDVELRCDPISGHTALYWYRQSLGQGLEFLIYFQGNSAPDKSGLPSDRFSAERTGGSVSTLTIQRTQQEDSAVYLCASSPGGPGNSPLHFGNGTRLTVT.